Included here is one T cell receptor (beta chain) sequence, with context. Its antigen remains unidentified. Germline V gene lookup returns CDR1 SEHNR and CDR2 FQNEAQ (reference sequence). V lost 1 base and J lost 2; bases outside the gene matches: 4. CDR3 size: 16 residues. Time point defined: week 5, during vaccination. Mutant IDH1 20-mer peptide, at 300 ug, made up each vaccine dose, with topical imiquimod. This entry is derived from a study of a mutant IDH1 vaccine in newly diagnosed glioma. The protocol was immunoSEQ multiplex PCR, while the TCRdb copy is restricted to in-frame clones and leaves out a portion. Of roughly 50,000 clones in the sample, around 81% were seen once.

The chain is built from TRBV7-9 and TRBJ1-3, with 8 bases aligning to TRBD1. The origin of this receptor is a man aged 30-40 years with glioma. Specimen: PBMCs, collected from a glioma patient whose treatment included an IDH1 peptide vaccine. This chain's CDR3 is CASSLVDRVAGNTIYF. The CDR3 coding sequence is TGTGCCAGCAGCTTAGTGGACAGGGTAGCTGGAAACACCATATATTTT. The full variable domain, rest sourced from reference TRBV7-9 and TRBJ1-3, is DTGVSQNPRHKITKRGQNVTFRCDPISEHNRLYWYRQTLGQGPEFLTYFQNEAQLEKSRLLSDRFSAERPKGSFSTLEIQRTEQGDSAMYLCASSLVDRVAGNTIYFGEGSWLTVV.